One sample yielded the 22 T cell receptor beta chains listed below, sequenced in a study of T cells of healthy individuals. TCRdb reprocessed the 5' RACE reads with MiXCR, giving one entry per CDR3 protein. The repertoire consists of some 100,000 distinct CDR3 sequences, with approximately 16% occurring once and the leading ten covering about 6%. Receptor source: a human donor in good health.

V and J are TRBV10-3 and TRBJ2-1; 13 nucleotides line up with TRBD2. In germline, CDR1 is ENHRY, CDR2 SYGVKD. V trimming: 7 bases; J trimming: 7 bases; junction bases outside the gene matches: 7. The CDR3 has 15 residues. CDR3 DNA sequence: TGTGCCATCAAGACGGGACTAGCGGGGAGGAATGAGCAGTTCTTC. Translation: CAIKTGLAGRNEQFF.

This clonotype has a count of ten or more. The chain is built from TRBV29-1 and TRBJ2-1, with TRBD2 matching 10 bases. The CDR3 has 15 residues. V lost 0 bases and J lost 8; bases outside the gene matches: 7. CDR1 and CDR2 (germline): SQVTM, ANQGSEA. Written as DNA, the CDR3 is TGCAGCGTTGAAGAAGAGCGGGAGGGGATTGATGAGCAGTTCTTC. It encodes CSVEEEREGIDEQFF.

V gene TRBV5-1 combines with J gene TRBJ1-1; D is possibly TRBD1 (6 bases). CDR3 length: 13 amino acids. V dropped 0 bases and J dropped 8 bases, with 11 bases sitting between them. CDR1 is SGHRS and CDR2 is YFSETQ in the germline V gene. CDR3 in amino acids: CASSLAADREAFF. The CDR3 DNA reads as TGCGCCAGCAGCTTGGCCGCTGACAGGGAAGCTTTCTTT.

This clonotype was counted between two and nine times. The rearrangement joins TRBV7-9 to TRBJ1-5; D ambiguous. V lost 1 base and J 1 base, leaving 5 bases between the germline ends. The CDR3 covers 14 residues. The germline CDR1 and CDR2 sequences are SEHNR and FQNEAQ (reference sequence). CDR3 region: CASSLGQSNQPQHF. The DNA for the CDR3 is TGTGCCAGCAGCTTAGGGCAGAGCAATCAGCCCCAGCATTTT. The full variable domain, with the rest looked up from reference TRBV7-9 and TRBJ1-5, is DTGVSQNPRHKITKRGQNVTFRCDPISEHNRLYWYRQTLGQGPEFLTYFQNEAQLEKSRLLSDRFSAERPKGSFSTLEIQRTEQGDSAMYLCASSLGQSNQPQHFGDGTRLSIL.

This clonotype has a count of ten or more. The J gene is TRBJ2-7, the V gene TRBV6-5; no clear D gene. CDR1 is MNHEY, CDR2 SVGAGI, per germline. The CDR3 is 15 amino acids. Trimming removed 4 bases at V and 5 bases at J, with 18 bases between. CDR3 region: CASSLSRAVSNEQYF. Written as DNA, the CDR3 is TGTGCCAGCAGTTTATCCCGGGCCGTTTCTAACGAGCAGTACTTC.

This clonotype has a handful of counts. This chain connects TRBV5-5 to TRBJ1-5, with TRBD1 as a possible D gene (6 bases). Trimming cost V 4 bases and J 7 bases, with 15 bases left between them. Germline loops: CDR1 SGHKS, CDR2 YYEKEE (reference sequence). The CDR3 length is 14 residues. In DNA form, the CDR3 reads TGTGCCAGCAGCCGGGGGCAGGGGTCCCAGCCCCAGCATTTT. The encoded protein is CASSRGQGSQPQHF.

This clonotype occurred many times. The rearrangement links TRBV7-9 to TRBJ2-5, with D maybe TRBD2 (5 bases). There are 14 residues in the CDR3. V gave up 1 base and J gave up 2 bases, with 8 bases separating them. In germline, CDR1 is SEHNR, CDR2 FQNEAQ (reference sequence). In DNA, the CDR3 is TGTGCCAGCAGCTTAGTGTCGGGACAAGAGACCCAGTACTTC. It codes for CASSLVSGQETQYF.

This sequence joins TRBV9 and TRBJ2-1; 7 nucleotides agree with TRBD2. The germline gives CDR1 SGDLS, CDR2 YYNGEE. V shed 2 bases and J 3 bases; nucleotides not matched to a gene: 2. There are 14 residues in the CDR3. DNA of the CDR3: TGTGCCAGCAGCGTCTCTAGCGGCTACAATGAGCAGTTCTTC. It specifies CASSVSSGYNEQFF.

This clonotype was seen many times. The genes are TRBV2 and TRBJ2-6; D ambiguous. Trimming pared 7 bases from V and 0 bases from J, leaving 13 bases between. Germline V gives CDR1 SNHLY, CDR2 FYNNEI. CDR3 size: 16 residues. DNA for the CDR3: TGTGCCAGCAATGATGGGCAACCCTCTGGGGCCAACGTCCTGACTTTC. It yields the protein CASNDGQPSGANVLTF.

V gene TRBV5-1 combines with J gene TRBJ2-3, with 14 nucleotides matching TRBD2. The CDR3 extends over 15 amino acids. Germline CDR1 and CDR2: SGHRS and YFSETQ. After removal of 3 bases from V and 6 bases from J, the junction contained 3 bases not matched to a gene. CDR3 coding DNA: TGCGCCAGCAGCTCGGGACTAGCGGGGGAGGATACGCAGTATTTT. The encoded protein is CASSSGLAGEDTQYF.

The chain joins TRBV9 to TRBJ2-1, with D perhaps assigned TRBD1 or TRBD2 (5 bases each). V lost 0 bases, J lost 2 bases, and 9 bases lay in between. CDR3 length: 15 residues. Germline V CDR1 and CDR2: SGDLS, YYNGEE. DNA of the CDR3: TGTGCCAGCAGCGTAGCATGGGGACCCTACAATGAGCAGTTCTTC. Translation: CASSVAWGPYNEQFF. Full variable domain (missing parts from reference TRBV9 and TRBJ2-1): DSGVTQTPKHLITATGQRVTLRCSPRSGDLSVYWYQQSLDQGLQFLIQYYNGEERAKGNILERFSAQQFPDLHSELNLSSLELGDSALYFCASSVAWGPYNEQFFGPGTRLTVL.

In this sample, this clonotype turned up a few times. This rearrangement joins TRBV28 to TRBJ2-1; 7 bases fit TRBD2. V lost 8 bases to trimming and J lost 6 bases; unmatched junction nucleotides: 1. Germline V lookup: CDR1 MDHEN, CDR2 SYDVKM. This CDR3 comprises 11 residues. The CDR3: CASRGVNEQFF. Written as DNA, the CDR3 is TGTGCCAGCCGGGGGGTCAATGAGCAGTTCTTC.

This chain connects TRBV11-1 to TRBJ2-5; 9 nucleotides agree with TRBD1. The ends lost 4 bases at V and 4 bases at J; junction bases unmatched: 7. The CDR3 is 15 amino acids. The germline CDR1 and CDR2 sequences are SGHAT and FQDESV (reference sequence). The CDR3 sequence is CASSSDRGGGETQYF. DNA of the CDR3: TGTGCCAGCAGCTCGGACAGGGGAGGCGGAGAGACCCAGTACTTC.

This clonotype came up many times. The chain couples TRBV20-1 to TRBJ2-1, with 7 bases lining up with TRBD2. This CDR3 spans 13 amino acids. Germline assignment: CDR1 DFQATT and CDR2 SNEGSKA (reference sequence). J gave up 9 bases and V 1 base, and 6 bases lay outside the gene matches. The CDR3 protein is CSARAGGWVEQFF. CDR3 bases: TGCAGTGCTAGAGCGGGAGGTTGGGTTGAGCAGTTCTTC.

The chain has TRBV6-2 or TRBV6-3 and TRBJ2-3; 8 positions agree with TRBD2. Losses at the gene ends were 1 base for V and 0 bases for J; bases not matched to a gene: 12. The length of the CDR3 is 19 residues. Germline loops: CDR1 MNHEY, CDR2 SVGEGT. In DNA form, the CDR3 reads TGTGCCAGCAGTTACTTGGGAGCGGGAGAGATTTCAAGCACAGATACGCAGTATTTT. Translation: CASSYLGAGEISSTDTQYF.

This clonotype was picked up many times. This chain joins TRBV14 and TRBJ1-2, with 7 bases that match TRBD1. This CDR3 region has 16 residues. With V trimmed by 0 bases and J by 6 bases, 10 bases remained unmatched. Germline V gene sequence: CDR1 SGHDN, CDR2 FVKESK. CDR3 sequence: CASSQDSAARGDGYTF. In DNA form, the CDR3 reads TGTGCCAGCAGCCAAGATTCGGCAGCCAGGGGGGATGGCTACACCTTC.

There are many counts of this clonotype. The CDR3 DNA follows: TGTGCCAGCAGCCCACCAGCGGGTCCCACAGATACGCAGTATTTT. Its protein is CASSPPAGPTDTQYF. The chain couples TRBV7-2 to TRBJ2-3; TRBD2 might be the D (6 bases). V gave up 5 bases and J gave up 2 bases, with 14 bases separating them. CDR3 length: 15 amino acids. Germline lookup yields CDR1 SGHTA and CDR2 FQGNSA.

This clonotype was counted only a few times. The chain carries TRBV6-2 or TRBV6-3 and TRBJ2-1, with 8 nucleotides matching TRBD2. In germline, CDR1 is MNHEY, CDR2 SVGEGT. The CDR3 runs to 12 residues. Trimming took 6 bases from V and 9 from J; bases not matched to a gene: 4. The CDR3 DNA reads TGTGCCAGCAGCCAGCGGGGGCGTGAGCAGTTCTTC. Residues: CASSQRGREQFF.

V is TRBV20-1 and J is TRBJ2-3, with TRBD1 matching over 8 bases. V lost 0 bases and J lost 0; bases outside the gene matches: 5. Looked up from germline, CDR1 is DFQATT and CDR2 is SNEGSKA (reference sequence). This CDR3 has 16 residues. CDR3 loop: CSARDLRTGSTDTQYF. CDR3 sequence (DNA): TGCAGTGCTAGAGATTTGAGGACAGGGAGCACAGATACGCAGTATTTT.

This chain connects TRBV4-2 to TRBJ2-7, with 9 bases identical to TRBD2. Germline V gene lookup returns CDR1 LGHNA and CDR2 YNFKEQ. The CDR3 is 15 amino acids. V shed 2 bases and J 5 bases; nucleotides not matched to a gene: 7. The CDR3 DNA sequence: TGTGCCAGCAGCCAAATAGCGGGAGTCATCCACGAGCAGTACTTC. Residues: CASSQIAGVIHEQYF.

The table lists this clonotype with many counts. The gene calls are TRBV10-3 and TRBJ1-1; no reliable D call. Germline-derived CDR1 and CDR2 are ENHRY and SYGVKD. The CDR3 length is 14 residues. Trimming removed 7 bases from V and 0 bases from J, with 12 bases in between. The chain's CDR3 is CAITAGILNTEAFF. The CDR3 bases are TGTGCCATCACGGCGGGAATCTTGAACACTGAAGCTTTCTTT.

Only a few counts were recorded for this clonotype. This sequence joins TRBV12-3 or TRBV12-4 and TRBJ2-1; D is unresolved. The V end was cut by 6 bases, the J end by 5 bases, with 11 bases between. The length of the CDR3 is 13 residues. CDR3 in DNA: TGTGCCAGCAGCCTCCGTAGAAACAATGAGCAGTTCTTC. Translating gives CASSLRRNNEQFF.